This is a list of T cell receptor beta chains from one sample in a study of patients and donors after allogeneic stem cell transplantation. TCRdb passed the RT-PCR reads through MiXCR, listing each CDR3 protein once. The profile shows about 960,000 distinct CDR3 sequences, more than 15% of them singletons. The sequencing input was blood, either unsorted or a sorted T cell fraction (not recorded which). The receptors derive from a human donor who was either an allogeneic HSCT recipient or a stem cell or donor lymphocyte infusion donor (not recorded which). It is not recorded whose cells these are; they may come from a transplant donor. CDR3s include the opening cysteine and the closing phenylalanine or tryptophan. D genes are given only for firm matches. Clone size appears in some rows only: once, few, many, or a class for an expanded clone.

cdr3_length,clone_size,j_call,v_call,d_call,cdr3_aa,cdr3_nt
13,few,TRBJ2-1,TRBV7-2,TRBD2,CASTPGGYNEQFF,TGTGCCAGCACCCCGGGGGGTTACAATGAGCAGTTCTTC
14,NA,TRBJ1-4,TRBV4-3,NA,CASSRRATNEKLFF,TGCGCCAGCAGCCGCCGGGCAACTAATGAAAAACTGTTTTTT
16,NA,TRBJ2-3,TRBV7-2,TRBD2,CASSLALAGRADTQYF,TGTGCCAGCAGCTTAGCCCTAGCGGGGAGAGCAGATACGCAGTATTTT
15,few,TRBJ2-1,TRBV7-3,TRBD2,CASSPIAGDYNEQFF,TGTGCCAGCAGCCCCATAGCGGGGGACTACAATGAGCAGTTCTTC
16,NA,TRBJ2-4,TRBV10-3,TRBD2,CAISPGLAGVENIQYF,TGTGCCATCAGCCCGGGACTAGCGGGAGTTGAAAACATTCAGTACTTC
15,NA,TRBJ2-3,TRBV5-1,NA,CASSLAWQSTDTQYF,TGCGCCAGCAGCTTGGCCTGGCAGAGCACAGATACGCAGTATTTT
15,few,TRBJ2-3,TRBV18,TRBD1,CASSNRDRGTDTQYF,TGTGCCAGCTCAAACCGGGACAGGGGAACAGATACGCAGTATTTT
14,NA,TRBJ2-1,TRBV7-9,NA,CAGALQGDPNEQFF,TGTGCCGGAGCGTTGCAGGGTGATCCAAATGAGCAGTTCTTC
17,NA,TRBJ1-2,TRBV12-3/TRBV12-4,NA,CASSLAGGRGLVYGYTF,TGTGCCAGCAGTTTAGCGGGGGGGCGGGGGCTCGTCTATGGCTACACCTTC
13,many,TRBJ1-2,TRBV12-3/TRBV12-4,TRBD1,CASSFGQVYGYTF,TGTGCCAGCAGTTTCGGACAGGTCTATGGCTACACCTTC
16,NA,TRBJ2-3,TRBV2,NA,CASSEWVSASTDTQYF,TGTGCCAGCAGTGAATGGGTTAGCGCTAGCACAGATACGCAGTATTTT
14,NA,TRBJ2-3,TRBV15,NA,CATSREGSPDTQYF,TGTGCCACCAGCAGAGAAGGTAGTCCAGATACGCAGTATTTT
15,NA,TRBJ1-3,TRBV12-3/TRBV12-4,NA,CASSLRGFGGNTIYF,TGTGCCAGCAGCCTCAGGGGCTTTGGAGGAAACACCATATATTTT
13,NA,TRBJ1-2,TRBV12-3/TRBV12-4,TRBD1,CASSLWTGLGYTF,TGTGCCAGCAGTTTATGGACAGGGTTAGGCTACACCTTC
15,few,TRBJ2-2,TRBV5-1,NA,CASSLGTQNTGELFF,TGCGCCAGCAGCTTGGGTACACAGAACACCGGGGAGCTGTTTTTT
14,few,TRBJ2-7,TRBV11-2,TRBD1,CASSSRQGRYEQYF,TGTGCCAGCAGCTCTCGACAGGGTCGGTACGAGCAGTACTTC
13,NA,TRBJ1-2,TRBV6-1,TRBD1,CASRMTGEGGYTF,TGTGCCAGCAGAATGACAGGGGAGGGTGGCTACACCTTC
11,few,TRBJ2-1,TRBV19,NA,CASGVYNEQFF,TGTGCCAGTGGGGTCTACAATGAGCAGTTCTTC
15,NA,TRBJ1-3,TRBV30,NA,CAWSDRAHSGNTIYF,TGTGCCTGGAGTGACAGGGCCCACTCTGGAAACACCATATATTTT
13,NA,TRBJ2-1,TRBV29-1,TRBD2,CSVDKGTRNAKFF,TGCAGCGTTGACAAAGGGACTAGAAATGCGAAGTTCTTC
17,NA,TRBJ2-3,TRBV7-9,TRBD2,CASSLRRPSGYTDTQYF,TGTGCCAGCAGCCTTAGGAGGCCTAGCGGATACACAGATACGCAGTATTTT
14,NA,TRBJ2-7,TRBV7-3,TRBD2,CASSAGGGPYEQYF,TGTGCCAGCAGCGCCGGGGGAGGGCCGTACGAGCAGTACTTC
16,NA,TRBJ2-1,TRBV7-3,TRBD1,CASSLTSGQGSNEQFF,TGTGCCAGCAGCTTAACGAGTGGACAGGGGTCAAATGAGCAGTTCTTC
13,few,TRBJ1-1,TRBV30,NA,CAWTIDGNTEAFF,TGTGCCTGGACCATAGACGGGAACACTGAAGCTTTCTTT
15,few,TRBJ2-5,TRBV27,NA,CASSDPRLGKETQYF,TGTGCCAGCAGCGACCCGAGACTAGGCAAAGAGACCCAGTACTTC
14,few,TRBJ1-1,TRBV6-1,NA,CASTLFSGANEAFF,TGTGCCAGCACCCTCTTTTCGGGGGCTAATGAAGCTTTCTTT
13,NA,TRBJ2-3,TRBV12-3/TRBV12-4,NA,CASSQTTTDTQYF,TGTGCCAGCAGTCAAACTACGACAGATACGCAGTATTTT
14,NA,TRBJ1-2,TRBV24-1,NA,CATSDPDAGYGYTF,TGTGCCACCAGTGATCCAGACGCGGGCTATGGCTACACCTTC
15,NA,TRBJ1-1,TRBV15,NA,CATSRDDRGGTEAFF,TGTGCCACCAGCAGAGATGATCGGGGGGGCACTGAAGCTTTCTTT
13,few,TRBJ1-3,TRBV5-1,NA,CASNQVPGNTIYF,TGCGCCAGCAACCAGGTGCCTGGAAACACCATATATTTT
14,few,TRBJ2-1,TRBV12-3/TRBV12-4,NA,CASTPGASYNEQFF,TGTGCCAGCACCCCGGGAGCCTCCTACAATGAGCAGTTCTTC
18,NA,TRBJ1-2,TRBV6-1,TRBD1,CASSRTRTGGRTNYGYTF,TGTGCCAGCAGCCGGACTCGGACAGGGGGCCGTACTAACTATGGCTACACCTTC
16,few,TRBJ2-3,TRBV7-8,NA,CASTQRTGIETDTQYF,TGTGCCAGCACGCAAAGGACGGGGATTGAAACAGATACGCAGTATTTT
13,NA,TRBJ2-1,TRBV10-3,NA,CAISEVDSHEQFF,TGTGCCATCAGTGAGGTGGACAGTCATGAGCAGTTCTTC
17,NA,TRBJ2-5,TRBV12-3/TRBV12-4,NA,CASTDGVGAIFQETQYF,TGTGCCAGCACCGACGGAGTGGGGGCTATCTTCCAAGAGACCCAGTACTTC
15,few,TRBJ2-3,TRBV3-1,NA,CASSQRDRNTDTQYF,TGTGCCAGCAGCCAACGTGATCGGAACACAGATACGCAGTATTTT
14,few,TRBJ2-7,TRBV28,TRBD1,CASRRTTQGYEQYF,TGTGCCAGCAGGCGAACTACACAGGGGTACGAGCAGTACTTC
15,few,TRBJ2-3,TRBV15,TRBD1,CATRMRQGFTDTQYF,TGTGCCACGAGGATGCGACAGGGGTTCACAGATACGCAGTATTTT
16,NA,TRBJ1-6,TRBV7-9,NA,CASSLVGQGRDSPLHF,TGTGCCAGCAGCTTAGTCGGGCAGGGGAGGGATTCACCCCTCCACTTT
15,NA,TRBJ2-3,TRBV3-1,NA,CASSQESDTTDTQYF,TGTGCCAGCAGCCAAGAATCGGACACCACAGATACGCAGTATTTT
15,few,TRBJ1-4,TRBV24-1,TRBD1,CATSETGGRNEKLFF,TGTGCCACCAGTGAGACAGGGGGCCGGAATGAAAAACTGTTTTTT
15,once,TRBJ2-1,TRBV4-3,NA,CASSLTRDWNNEQFF,TGCGCCAGCAGCCTAACCCGGGACTGGAACAATGAGCAGTTCTTC
12,few,TRBJ2-1,TRBV24-1,TRBD2,CATGGRGNEQFF,TGTGCCACCGGCGGGAGGGGAAATGAGCAGTTCTTC
13,NA,TRBJ2-7,TRBV4-1,NA,CASSQVSGYERYF,TGCGCCAGCAGCCAAGTATCAGGGTACGAGCGGTACTTC
13,few,TRBJ2-5,TRBV7-3,NA,CASSLLWGETQYF,TGTGCCAGCAGCTTACTTTGGGGGGAGACCCAGTACTTC
15,few,TRBJ1-5,TRBV5-1,NA,CASSSGIMGNQPQHF,TGCGCCAGCAGCTCAGGGATTATGGGCAATCAGCCCCAGCATTTT
13,NA,TRBJ2-7,TRBV15,NA,CATSRGTDYEQYF,TGTGCCACCAGCAGAGGGACAGACTACGAGCAGTACTTC
14,NA,TRBJ2-7,TRBV5-5,TRBD2,CASSSQTSGYEQYF,TGTGCCAGCAGCTCACAAACTAGCGGCTACGAGCAGTACTTC
13,few,TRBJ1-5,TRBV20-1,NA,CSARVNSNQPQHF,TGCAGTGCTAGAGTGAATAGCAATCAGCCCCAGCATTTT
16,NA,TRBJ2-3,TRBV5-1,NA,CASSLARTVFTDTQYF,TGCGCCAGCAGCTTGGCGAGGACAGTTTTCACAGATACGCAGTATTTT
13,NA,TRBJ1-2,TRBV29-1,NA,CSVKQGINYGYTF,TGCAGCGTTAAACAGGGAATCAACTATGGCTACACCTTC
16,NA,TRBJ2-5,TRBV15,NA,CATSRDRVTGFETQYF,TGTGCCACCAGCAGAGATCGAGTAACAGGGTTTGAGACCCAGTACTTC
13,few,TRBJ2-2,TRBV10-3,TRBD1,CAAGQGNTGELFF,TGTGCCGCGGGACAGGGTAACACCGGGGAGCTGTTTTTT
15,NA,TRBJ1-2,TRBV4-3,NA,CASSQQASANYGYTF,TGCGCCAGCAGCCAGCAGGCCTCAGCTAACTATGGCTACACCTTC
16,NA,TRBJ2-1,TRBV7-8,TRBD2,CASSLILAGGLDEQFF,TGTGCCAGCAGCTTAATACTAGCGGGGGGGCTAGATGAGCAGTTCTTC
14,NA,TRBJ1-2,TRBV12-3/TRBV12-4,TRBD1,CASSLTGQPYGYTF,TGTGCCAGCAGTTTAACGGGACAGCCTTATGGCTACACCTTC
16,NA,TRBJ2-3,TRBV9,TRBD2,CASSVRTSGGLGTQYF,TGTGCCAGCAGCGTGAGGACTAGCGGGGGGCTCGGTACGCAGTATTTT
17,NA,TRBJ2-4,TRBV5-1,NA,CASSLAGTPLAKNIQYF,TGCGCCAGCAGCTTGGCCGGGACACCCTTAGCCAAAAACATTCAGTACTTC